The 15 T cell receptor beta chains below were found in one sample sequenced in a study of shared clonotypes between healthy human individuals. Sequencing was performed with immunoSEQ multiplex PCR; in TCRdb, only in-frame clones are kept and a portion is missing. The data hold roughly 2 million clones, with around 95% observed a single time. What was sequenced was naive CD4+ T cells sorted from blood. Subset described: CD45RA+ positively selected. The receptor source for this set is a man between 18 and 35 years old in good health.

This sequence joins TRBV4-1 and TRBJ2-1; 7 positions agree with TRBD2. This CDR3 has 13 amino acids. Per germline, CDR1 MGHRA and CDR2 YSYEKL. J gave up 8 bases and V 5 bases, and 6 bases lay outside the gene matches. The CDR3, as DNA: TGCGCCAGCAGCGGGGGGGAAGGGTATGAGCAGTTCTTC. The encoded protein is CASSGGEGYEQFF.

The chain recombines TRBV7-5 with TRBJ1-3. TRBV7-5 has pseudogene status. The CDR3 is 12 residues long. The CDR3 DNA reads TGTGCCAGAAGCTCCGGTGGAAACACCATATATTTT. It specifies CARSSGGNTIYF.

This rearrangement joins TRBV5-5 to TRBJ1-5, with 10 bases identical to TRBD1. The germline V gene encodes CDR1 SGHKS and CDR2 YYEKEE (reference sequence). There are 16 residues in the CDR3. The J segment lost 4 bases and the V segment lost 5 bases, leaving 9 bases of the junction unmatched. The CDR3 here is CASRRDRGGPNQPQHF. In DNA form, the CDR3 reads TGTGCCAGCAGAAGGGACAGGGGAGGGCCTAATCAGCCCCAGCATTTT.

The chain couples TRBV10-3 to TRBJ2-5; 10 bases agree with TRBD1. Germline V gene lookup returns CDR1 ENHRY and CDR2 SYGVKD. The junction had 6 bases not matched to a gene; V was cut back by 4 bases and J by 4 bases. The CDR3 covers 15 residues. The CDR3, as DNA: TGTGCCATCAGTGTCGGGACAGGGGAAGGAGAGACCCAGTACTTC. Amino acids: CAISVGTGEGETQYF.

Here the CDR3 reads CASSQPGTGRQETQYF. In DNA form, the CDR3 reads TGTGCCAGCAGTCAGCCAGGGACAGGGCGCCAAGAGACCCAGTACTTC. The V gene is TRBV28, the J gene TRBJ2-5; 9 bases are shared with TRBD1. V shed 5 bases, J shed 1 base, and the junction held 8 bases outside the gene matches. CDR1 and CDR2 (germline): MDHEN, SYDVKM. The CDR3 loop spans 16 amino acids.

The chain employs TRBV4-3 and TRBJ2-3; possibly TRBD2 for D (5 bases). In germline, CDR1 is LGHNA, CDR2 YSLEER. The CDR3 sequence is 15 residues long. Trimming took off 0 bases at V and 1 base at J, with 8 bases between the two ends. In DNA form, the CDR3 reads TGCGCCAGCAGCCAAGAGCCCGGGGGCACAGATACGCAGTATTTT. As protein: CASSQEPGGTDTQYF.

The chain uses TRBV7-2 and TRBJ1-1; 11 nucleotides line up with TRBD1. J gave up 2 bases and V 4 bases, and 3 bases lay outside the gene matches. The germline V gene has CDR1 SGHTA and CDR2 FQGNSA. The length of the CDR3 is 15 residues. CDR3 sequence (DNA): TGTGCCAGCAGCTCCAGGACAGGGGGCAACACTGAAGCTTTCTTT. Protein sequence: CASSSRTGGNTEAFF.

About this clone: Sequence at one end of the junction differs from germline and may be a read error. The chain is built from TRBV5-8 and TRBJ2-7; 12 bases are a match to TRBD1. The CDR3 is 14 amino acids. Germline V gene sequence: CDR1 SGHTS, CDR2 YDEGEE. The CDR3 sequence: CASSLGTGGAEQYF. The CDR3 coding sequence is TGTGCCAGCAGTTTGGGGACAGGGGGCGCCGAGCAGTACTTC.

In DNA form, the CDR3 reads TGTGCCAGCAGTTTGCGGGAGAATGAAAAACTGTTTTTT. As protein: CASSLRENEKLFF. This chain connects TRBV27 to TRBJ1-4; D is unresolved. This CDR3 is 13 amino acids long. V was pared by 3 bases and J by 5 bases, with 7 bases between. From germline, CDR1 is MNHEY and CDR2 SMNVEV (reference sequence).

This chain uses TRBV7-9 with TRBJ2-3, with TRBD2 as a possible D gene (6 bases). Trimming removed 5 bases from V and 1 base from J, with 19 bases in between. Germline values: CDR1 SEHNR, CDR2 FQNEAQ (reference sequence). The CDR3 is made up of 17 amino acids. DNA for the CDR3: TGTGCCAGCAGCCTACACCCCCGGGACTCACGCACAGATACGCAGTATTTT. It codes for CASSLHPRDSRTDTQYF.

The J gene is TRBJ2-3, the V gene TRBV6-4, with D maybe TRBD2 (6 bases). The V gene lost 0 bases and the J gene lost 1 base, with 11 bases spanning the gap. Germline CDR1 is MRHNA and CDR2 is SNTAGT. CDR3 length: 16 amino acids. CDR3 coding DNA: TGTGCCAGCAGTGACTCGTGGGTAGCGGGCACAGATACGCAGTATTTT. It yields the protein CASSDSWVAGTDTQYF.

As concerns this clone: Additional DNA sequences in this sample encode the identical CDR3. This chain connects TRBV11-2 to TRBJ2-7; possible D gene TRBD1, 6 bases. Deletions cut 1 base from V and 6 bases from J, with 7 bases between. This CDR3 contains 12 residues. The germline CDR1 and CDR2 sequences are SGHAT and FQNNGV. CDR3 sequence: CASSLGRGEQYF. The CDR3 DNA reads as TGTGCCAGCAGCTTAGGCAGGGGCGAGCAGTACTTC.

The chain joins TRBV5-1 to TRBJ2-6; D is unresolved. This CDR3 region has 13 residues. CDR1 and CDR2 (germline): SGHRS, YFSETQ. Trimming shortened V by 6 bases and J by 2 bases, and 6 bases separated the two germline ends. The CDR3 sequence is CASTLAGANVLTF. DNA of the CDR3: TGCGCCAGCACGCTAGCTGGGGCCAACGTCCTGACTTTC.

The CDR3 spells CASSLGRNNEQFF. The CDR3 DNA sequence: TGCGCCAGCAGCTTGGGGCGTAACAATGAGCAGTTCTTC. The chain is built from TRBV5-1 and TRBJ2-1; no firm D call. The V and J ends lost 0 bases and 5 bases respectively, with 6 bases between them. CDR1 is SGHRS, CDR2 YFSETQ, per germline. The CDR3 is 13 amino acids.

This clone was detected once. The CDR3 protein is CASSVTPWPLGGNTIYF. The CDR3 region has the DNA TGTGCCAGCAGCGTAACCCCGTGGCCGCTGGGAGGAAACACCATATATTTT. This sequence joins TRBV9 and TRBJ1-3; D unclear. This CDR3 comprises 17 residues. V shed 1 base and J shed 4 bases, with 18 bases lying between them. Germline-derived CDR1 and CDR2 are SGDLS and YYNGEE.